This paragraph covers one T cell receptor (beta chain) sequence. Antigen specificity is unknown. This CDR3 is 17 amino acids long. CDR1 SGHRS and CDR2 YFSETQ come from the germline V gene. V was clipped by 4 bases and J by 0 bases; unmatched bases: 12. This sample is part of a study of CD8 T cells in Susac syndrome. Points from the study as a whole: The study recognized that the number of individuals in its TCR sequencing and HLA analysis was relatively small.

Reverse transcription of roughly 0.5 to 1 ug RNA was carried out with random hexamers. Coverage of TCR beta CDR3 amplification by immunoSEQ multiplex PCR extended to 54 Vbeta and 13 Jbeta. MiXCR, run by TCRdb on the immunoSEQ multiplex PCR reads, gives a single entry per CDR3 protein. The table shows some 160,000 distinct CDR3 sequences, with 90% to 96% occurring only once. The T cells that were sequenced for TCR beta were CD8+ and CD4+ cells from blood. The CD8+ and CD4+ T cells were isolated magnetically using a negative isolation approach, whereas the TEMRA cells were enriched by FACS. J is TRBJ2-5 and V is TRBV5-1, with 7 bases fitting TRBD1. This sequence originates from a human donor with Susac syndrome. Sequencing used CD4+ T cells from PBMCs. CDR3 nucleotide sequence: TGCGCCAGCAGCACGTTGGGACAGTATTTGTACCAAGAGACCCAGTACTTC. Its protein product is CASSTLGQYLYQETQYF.